A selection of T cell receptor beta chains follows, all from one sample in a study of T-cell memory formation after mild COVID-19. TCRdb fed the 5' RACE reads into MiXCR, producing one record per CDR3 protein. The sample lists 410,000 or so distinct CDR3 sequences, 20% to 30% seen once, with around 13% in the top ten. Sequencing was performed on PBMCs or a T cell subset sorted from them (not recorded which). The receptor set was obtained from an adult woman who had mild COVID-19 (a few samples of this study predate the infection). Cell type and time point are not known. Each CDR3 is given with its conserved first and last residue. The D gene is left open where the match is weak. Size is stated for part of the rows, as once, few or many counts, or as a class when the clone is expanded.

CDR3: CSASSVASGRAIDTQYF
DNA: TGCAGTGCTAGTTCCGTGGCTAGCGGGAGGGCGATAGATACGCAGTATTTT
D: TRBD2
size: NA
V: TRBV20-1
J: TRBJ2-3

CDR3: CASSLEPGQNTEAFF
DNA: TGTGCCAGCAGCTTAGAGCCAGGACAGAACACTGAAGCTTTCTTT
D: NA
size: few
V: TRBV11-2
J: TRBJ1-1

CDR3: CASSLIGQGEQYF
DNA: TGTGCCAGCAGCTTAATCGGGCAAGGGGAGCAGTACTTC
D: NA
size: few
V: TRBV7-2
J: TRBJ2-7

CDR3: CASSYSIAEDYEQYF
DNA: TGTGCCAGCAGTTACTCGATAGCGGAAGACTACGAGCAGTACTTC
D: NA
size: few
V: TRBV6-5
J: TRBJ2-7

CDR3: CASSLEQGNVGTQYF
DNA: TGCGCCAGCAGCTTGGAGCAGGGGAATGTGGGGACCCAGTACTTC
D: NA
size: NA
V: TRBV5-1
J: TRBJ2-5

CDR3: CASSQNGNSGANVLTF
DNA: TGCGCCAGCAGCCAGAACGGGAACTCTGGGGCCAACGTCCTGACTTTC
D: NA
size: few
V: TRBV4-3
J: TRBJ2-6

CDR3: CASSKPGTGGTVTEAFF
DNA: TGTGCCAGCAGCAAACCCGGGACAGGGGGCACGGTGACTGAAGCTTTCTTT
D: TRBD1
size: few
V: TRBV5-4
J: TRBJ1-1

CDR3: CASSLAESGGGQPQHF
DNA: TGTGCCAGCAGCCTAGCGGAGTCAGGGGGAGGTCAGCCCCAGCATTTT
D: TRBD1
size: NA
V: TRBV7-9
J: TRBJ1-5

CDR3: CASSFTQGGNQPQHF
DNA: TGTGCCAGCAGCTTTACTCAGGGCGGCAATCAGCCCCAGCATTTT
D: NA
size: NA
V: TRBV5-5
J: TRBJ1-5

CDR3: CASSPGQVTYNEQFF
DNA: TGTGCCAGCTCACCGGGGCAGGTCACCTACAATGAGCAGTTCTTC
D: NA
size: few
V: TRBV18
J: TRBJ2-1